These T cell receptor beta chains were read from a single sample in a study of T cell responses to AZD1222 COVID-19 vaccine. Measured with immunoSEQ multiplex PCR; TCRdb has only the in-frame clones, and not every one. The table shows about 140,000 clones, with over 90% occurring only once. Here the sequenced sample was peripheral blood, taken on day 0 of AZD1222 vaccination. These receptors were collected from an adult in good health. CDR3s include the opening cysteine and the closing phenylalanine or tryptophan. D genes are given only for firm matches. For some rows the clone size is stated as once, few or many, or as a class when expanded; others skip it.

>TRBV6-5|-|TRBJ2-5|-
TGTGCCAGCAGGATACAAGAGACCCAGTACTTC
CASRIQETQYF
>TRBV4-1|-|TRBJ1-1|-
TGCGCCAGCAGCCAAGGAGGTAGAGACACTGAAGCTTTCTTT
CASSQGGRDTEAFF
>TRBV5-4|-|TRBJ2-7|-
TGTGCCAGCAGCTTGGGGACAGAAGGGGAGCAGTACTTC
CASSLGTEGEQYF
>TRBV6-1|-|TRBJ1-1|-
TGTGCCAGCAGTGAAGCCGGGATGAACACTGAAGCTTTCTTT
CASSEAGMNTEAFF
>TRBV3-1/TRBV3-2|-|TRBJ2-1|-
TGTGCCAGCAGCCAACGGGGCGGGATGGGCAATGAGCAGTTCTTC
CASSQRGGMGNEQFF
>TRBV11-3|-|TRBJ1-1|-
TGTGCCAGCAGCTTTTTGCAGGGCACTGAAGCTTTCTTT
CASSFLQGTEAFF
>TRBV7-2|once|TRBJ1-1|-
TGTGCCAGCAGCCCCTTTGCATTGAACACTGAAGCTTTCTTT
CASSPFALNTEAFF
>TRBV5-1|-|TRBJ2-5|-
TGCGCCAGCAGTACCCCGACTAGTTCGGAGACCCAGTACTTC
CASSTPTSSETQYF
>TRBV19|-|TRBJ2-1|-
TGTGCCAGTACCCAGGACAATGAGCAGTTCTTC
CASTQDNEQFF
>TRBV7-2|-|TRBJ1-5|TRBD1
TGTGCCAGCACCCCAACTAGTAGACAGGGGCGGAATCAGCCCCAGCATTTT
CASTPTSRQGRNQPQHF
>TRBV20-1|-|TRBJ1-2|-
TGCAGTGCACTACAGCTTTATGGCTACACCTTC
CSALQLYGYTF
>TRBV27|-|TRBJ1-2|-
TGTGCCAGCAGTCCCTTAATCAGCCCCGGTGGCTACACCTTC
CASSPLISPGGYTF
>TRBV7-2|-|TRBJ1-2|-
TGTGCCAGCAGCTTAAGGGGGGGCTATGGCTACACCTTC
CASSLRGGYGYTF
>TRBV19|-|TRBJ1-1|-
TGTGCCAGTAGTACCCCGGGGACGGAGAACACTGAAGCTTTCTTT
CASSTPGTENTEAFF
>TRBV19|-|TRBJ1-5|TRBD1
TGTGCCAGTACCCCACAGGGGTTGAACCAGCCCCAGCATTTT
CASTPQGLNQPQHF
>TRBV5-4|-|TRBJ2-1|-
TGTGCCAGCAGCTTGGCCACGGGGGTCTACAATGAGCAGTTCTTC
CASSLATGVYNEQFF
>TRBV11-3|-|TRBJ2-2|-
TGTGCCAGCAGCTTCTCCCAGGCAGGGAACACCGGGGAGCTGTTTTTT
CASSFSQAGNTGELFF
>TRBV6-5|-|TRBJ2-1|-
TGTGCCAGCTCCCTCGGGGGGACAGAATACAATGAGCAGTTCTTC
CASSLGGTEYNEQFF
>TRBV19|-|TRBJ2-3|TRBD2
TGTGCCAGTAGCGGTTGGGGGGGGTCGGCAGATACGCAGTATTTT
CASSGWGGSADTQYF
>TRBV19|-|TRBJ2-2|TRBD1
TGTGCCAGTAGTATAGGACAGGGGGCGGCCGGGGAGCTGTTTTTT
CASSIGQGAAGELFF
>TRBV5-6|-|TRBJ1-3|-
TGTGCCAGCAGCTTGATAGGGAACTCTGGAAACACCATATATTTT
CASSLIGNSGNTIYF
>TRBV28|-|TRBJ2-2|-
TGTGCCAGCAGTTTGTTGGGACCACAGAGCACCGGGGAGCTGTTTTTT
CASSLLGPQSTGELFF
>TRBV6-2/TRBV6-3|-|TRBJ1-5|TRBD1
TGTGCCAGCAGTACCATGGACAGGGCAGGTAGCAATCAGCCCCAGCATTTT
CASSTMDRAGSNQPQHF
>TRBV6-5|-|TRBJ2-1|TRBD1
TGTGCCAGCAGACTAACAGGGGGCACCTACAATGAGCAGTTCTTC
CASRLTGGTYNEQFF
>TRBV10-3|-|TRBJ1-2|TRBD1
TGTGCCATCAGTGGGGACAGTAGCTACACCTTC
CAISGDSSYTF
>TRBV3-1/TRBV3-2|-|TRBJ2-3|TRBD2
TGTGCCAGCGAACTAGCGGGGGCCCGTTCCCGGGATACGCAGTATTTT
CASELAGARSRDTQYF
>TRBV7-3|-|TRBJ2-4|-
TGTGCCAGCAGCTTTAACCCGCAGGTGGACTCGGCCAAAAACATTCAGTACTTC
CASSFNPQVDSAKNIQYF
>TRBV12-5|-|TRBJ2-7|-
TGTGCTAGTGGTCACGGACAAAGCTCCGAGCAGTACTTC
CASGHGQSSEQYF
>TRBV27|-|TRBJ1-1|-
TGTGCCAGCTGTATAAGTTTCAGGGCGGGGAACACTGAAGCTTTCTTT
CASCISFRAGNTEAFF